A selection of T cell receptor beta chains follows, all from one sample in a study of blood T cell repertoires in COVID-19. Sequenced by immunoSEQ multiplex PCR; TCRdb stores in-frame clones only, minus some. The sample has around 270,000 clones, 80% to 90% seen once. Sequencing input: peripheral blood. These TCRs come from a woman between 45 and 65 years old with acute or convalescent COVID-19. The CDR3 runs from the conserved cysteine through the conserved F or W. The D gene is left open where the match is weak. Size tells how often a clone was seen (once, few, many) or the class of an expanded clone, and some rows leave it out.

V,D,size,J,DNA,CDR3
TRBV6-6,TRBD1,.,TRBJ1-4,TGTGCCAGCAGTTACCACAGGGGGACTAATGAAAAACTGTTTTTT,CASSYHRGTNEKLFF
TRBV3-1/TRBV3-2,TRBD2,.,TRBJ2-1,TGTGCCAGCAGCCAACAAGCTAGCGGAAAGCAGTTCTTC,CASSQQASGKQFF
TRBV19,TRBD1,.,TRBJ1-2,TGTGCCAGTACCCCCCGGGACAGGGGGCGCCAGCACTATGGCTACACCTTC,CASTPRDRGRQHYGYTF
TRBV30,TRBD1,.,TRBJ1-2,TGTGCCTGGGCCCCGGGACAGGGTTCCTATGGCTACACCTTC,CAWAPGQGSYGYTF
TRBV12-3/TRBV12-4,.,.,TRBJ1-2,TGTGCCAGCAGTTCGACAGTTTTCTATGGCTACACCTTC,CASSSTVFYGYTF
TRBV19,.,.,TRBJ2-7,TGTGCCAGCTCCGACAGGCGTTACATCTACGAGCAGTACTTC,CASSDRRYIYEQYF
TRBV5-6,TRBD2,.,TRBJ2-1,TGTGCCAGCAGCTTGAACCTAGGGACTAGCTCCTACAATGAGCAGTTCTTC,CASSLNLGTSSYNEQFF
TRBV27,.,.,TRBJ2-2,TGTGCCAGCAGTTTGCTGGGGAGGGGGGACACCGGGGAGCTGTTTTTT,CASSLLGRGDTGELFF
TRBV19,.,.,TRBJ1-2,TGTGCCAGTAGTATCCCACAGAAGTATGGCTACACCTTC,CASSIPQKYGYTF
TRBV7-8,.,.,TRBJ2-1,TGTGCCAGCAGCTTAGCAGGGGTCAATGAGCAGTTCTTC,CASSLAGVNEQFF
TRBV7-3,TRBD1,few,TRBJ1-2,TGTGCCAGCAGCGGCGACAGGGACCTTAAGGGCTACACCTTC,CASSGDRDLKGYTF
TRBV3-1/TRBV3-2,.,.,TRBJ1-6,TGTGCCAGCGGCGGCCTTGGGTCACCCCTCCACTTT,CASGGLGSPLHF
TRBV5-1,TRBD2,.,TRBJ2-3,TGCGCCAGCAAGAGCGGGAGTCTCTTGGATACGCAGTATTTT,CASKSGSLLDTQYF
TRBV9,TRBD2,.,TRBJ2-1,TGTGCCAGCAGCGCTCGGATTAGCGGGAGCTCCTACAATGAGCAGTTCTTC,CASSARISGSSYNEQFF
TRBV6-5,.,.,TRBJ1-1,TGTGCCAGCCAGCGAGGCGGCACCATGAACACTGAAGCTTTCTTT,CASQRGGTMNTEAFF
TRBV4-3,.,.,TRBJ2-3,TGCGCCAGCAGCCAAGGAGGAAGCACAGATACGCAGTATTTT,CASSQGGSTDTQYF
TRBV5-1,.,.,TRBJ2-7,TGCGCCAGCAAGGAGCAGGGAGGCCCCTACGAGCAGTACTTC,CASKEQGGPYEQYF
TRBV30,TRBD2,.,TRBJ2-4,TGTGCCTGGAGTGTAGCGGGATTAGCCAAAAACATTCAGTACTTC,CAWSVAGLAKNIQYF
TRBV24-1,.,.,TRBJ2-3,TGTGCCACCAGTGACCCCGGACTAGATACGCAGTATTTT,CATSDPGLDTQYF
TRBV20-1,.,.,TRBJ1-5,TGCAGTGCTAGTTTCGCACAGGGCAATCAGCCCCAGCATTTT,CSASFAQGNQPQHF
TRBV9,.,.,TRBJ1-1,TGTGCCAGCAGCGTAGGGAGGGTTGGACCTGAAGCTTTCTTT,CASSVGRVGPEAFF
TRBV28,.,.,TRBJ1-1,TGTGCCAGCAGCCCGGGACAAATGAACACTGAAGCTTTCTTT,CASSPGQMNTEAFF
TRBV9,TRBD1,.,TRBJ2-3,TGTGCCAGCAGCGTGTGGGCGGACAGGGTAGGAGATACGCAGTATTTT,CASSVWADRVGDTQYF
TRBV5-1,TRBD1,.,TRBJ1-3,TGCGCCAGCAGCCAGGGGGACACCTCTGGAAACACCATATATTTT,CASSQGDTSGNTIYF
TRBV20-1,TRBD1,once,TRBJ2-7,TGCAGTGCTAGTGACAGGGGGCGCACTTACGAGCAGTACTTC,CSASDRGRTYEQYF
TRBV5-1,.,.,TRBJ2-7,TGCGCCAGCAGCTTGGTGGGGAGCCCTCTCTACGAGCAGTACTTC,CASSLVGSPLYEQYF
TRBV28,.,.,TRBJ1-2,TGTGCCAGCAATTACAGGGTACGCTATGGCTACACCTTC,CASNYRVRYGYTF
TRBV10-3,.,.,TRBJ2-3,TGTGCCATCAGTGAGTCTCTGGGCAGTAGCACAGATACGCAGTATTTT,CAISESLGSSTDTQYF
TRBV19,.,once,TRBJ1-1,TGTGCCAGTACCCAGGGGCACACTGAAGCTTTCTTT,CASTQGHTEAFF
TRBV7-2,TRBD2,.,TRBJ2-3,TGTGCCAGCAGCTTAGGGCTAGCGGGAGTCTACGATACGCAGTATTTT,CASSLGLAGVYDTQYF
TRBV20-1,.,.,TRBJ1-5,TGCAGTGCTAGTTTTTCTAATCAGCCCCAGCATTTT,CSASFSNQPQHF
TRBV28,TRBD1,.,TRBJ2-4,TGTGCCAGCAGTCCCCCAGGGGGCTTCATTCAGTACTTC,CASSPPGGFIQYF
TRBV5-1,TRBD1,.,TRBJ2-2,TGCGCCAGCAGCTTACGAGGGGGCGACACCGGGGAGCTGTTTTTT,CASSLRGGDTGELFF
TRBV27,TRBD2,.,TRBJ2-5,TGTGCCAGCAGTCCGACGACTAGCGGGTTTCAAGAGACCCAGTACTTC,CASSPTTSGFQETQYF
TRBV28,TRBD2,.,TRBJ2-3,TGTGCCAGCATCGGGAGGCAGGCTGGGGGTACGCAGTATTTT,CASIGRQAGGTQYF
TRBV3-1/TRBV3-2,.,.,TRBJ2-2,TGTGCCAGCAGCTACCCGGGGGGCCGCACCGGGGAGCTGTTTTTT,CASSYPGGRTGELFF
TRBV2,.,.,TRBJ1-6,TGTGCCAGCAGTCCGAATTCACCCCTCCACTTT,CASSPNSPLHF
TRBV10-3,TRBD1,once,TRBJ1-5,TGTGCCATCCAGATGTTCCGGGACAGGGGAAATCAGCCCCAGCATTTT,CAIQMFRDRGNQPQHF
TRBV29-1,.,.,TRBJ1-2,TGCAGCGTTGAAAGCGACTCCTATGGCTACACCTTC,CSVESDSYGYTF
TRBV9,.,.,TRBJ1-1,TGTGCCAGCAGCGTAGACCCGGGGACACCATTCATGAACACTGAAGCTTTCTTT,CASSVDPGTPFMNTEAFF
TRBV28,.,.,TRBJ2-3,TGTGCCAGCAGTTTGCCCTCCCGGTCGCAGTATTTT,CASSLPSRSQYF
TRBV27,TRBD1,.,TRBJ1-1,TGTGCCAGCAGTTTGACAGGGCCGGCTGAAGCTTTCTTT,CASSLTGPAEAFF
TRBV28,.,.,TRBJ2-3,TGTGCCAGCAGTGAGAGGGGAGGTACCACAGATACGCAGTATTTT,CASSERGGTTDTQYF
TRBV6-5,.,.,TRBJ1-4,TGTGCCAGCAGCGACATAATGGGGCACGAAAAACTGTTTTTT,CASSDIMGHEKLFF
TRBV5-1,.,.,TRBJ2-7,TGCGCCAGCAGCTTGGGGGGCGGCACAAGGAACGAGCAGTACTTC,CASSLGGGTRNEQYF
TRBV23-1,.,.,TRBJ1-5,TGCGCCAGCAGTCTACCGGGGACTAATCAGCCCCAGCATTTT,CASSLPGTNQPQHF
TRBV6-4,.,.,TRBJ2-1,TGTGCCAGCAGTGACGGGGGCGGGAGATTGAATGAGCAGTTCTTC,CASSDGGGRLNEQFF
TRBV5-8,.,.,TRBJ1-1,TGTGCCAGCAGGTTCCGGGGGATTAACACTGAAGCTTTCTTT,CASRFRGINTEAFF
TRBV5-1,.,.,TRBJ1-3,TGCGCCAGCCGCAATCCGGGATCTGGAAACACCATATATTTT,CASRNPGSGNTIYF
TRBV4-2,.,few,TRBJ2-3,TGTGCCAGCAGCCAAAGGGAATCGGGAGTCGGTGGTACGCAGTATTTT,CASSQRESGVGGTQYF